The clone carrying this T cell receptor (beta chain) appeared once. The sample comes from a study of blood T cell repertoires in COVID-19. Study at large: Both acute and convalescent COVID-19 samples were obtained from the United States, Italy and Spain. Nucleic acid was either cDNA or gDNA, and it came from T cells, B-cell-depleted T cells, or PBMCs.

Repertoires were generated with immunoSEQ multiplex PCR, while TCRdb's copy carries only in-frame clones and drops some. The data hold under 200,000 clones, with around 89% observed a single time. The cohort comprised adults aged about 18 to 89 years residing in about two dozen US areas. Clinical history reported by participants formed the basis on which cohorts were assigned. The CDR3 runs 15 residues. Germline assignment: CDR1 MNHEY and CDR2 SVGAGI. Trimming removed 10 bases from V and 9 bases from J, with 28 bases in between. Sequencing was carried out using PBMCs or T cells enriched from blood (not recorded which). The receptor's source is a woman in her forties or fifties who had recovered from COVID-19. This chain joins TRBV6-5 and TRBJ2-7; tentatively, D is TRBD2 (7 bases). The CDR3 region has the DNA TGTGCCACCAAGTTAGGGGGGGCGCTGGGACGTGGGCAGTACTTC. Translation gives CATKLGGALGRGQYF.